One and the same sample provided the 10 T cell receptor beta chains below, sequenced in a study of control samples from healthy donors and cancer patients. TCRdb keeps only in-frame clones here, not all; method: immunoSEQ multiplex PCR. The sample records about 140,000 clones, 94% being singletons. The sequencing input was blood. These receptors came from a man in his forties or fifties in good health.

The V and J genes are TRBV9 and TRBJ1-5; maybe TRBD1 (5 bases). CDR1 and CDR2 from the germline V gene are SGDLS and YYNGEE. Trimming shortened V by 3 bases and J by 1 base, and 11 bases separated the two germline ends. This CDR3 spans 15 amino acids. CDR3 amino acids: CASSAQGASNQPQHF. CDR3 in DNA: TGTGCCAGCAGCGCTCAGGGTGCGAGCAATCAGCCCCAGCATTTT.

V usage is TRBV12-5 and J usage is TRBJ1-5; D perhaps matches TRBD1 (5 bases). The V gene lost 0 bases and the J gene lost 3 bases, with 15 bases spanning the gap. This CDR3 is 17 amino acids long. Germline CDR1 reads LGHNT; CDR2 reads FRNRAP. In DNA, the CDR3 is TGTGCTAGTGGTTTGGTAAATGCGGGACGCTACAATCAGCCCCAGCATTTT. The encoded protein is CASGLVNAGRYNQPQHF.

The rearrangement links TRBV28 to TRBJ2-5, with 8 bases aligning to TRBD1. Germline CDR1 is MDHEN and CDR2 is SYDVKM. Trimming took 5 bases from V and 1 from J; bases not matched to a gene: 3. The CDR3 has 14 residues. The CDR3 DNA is TGTGCCAGCAGTATAGACAGGGGCCAAGAGACCCAGTACTTC. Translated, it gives CASSIDRGQETQYF.

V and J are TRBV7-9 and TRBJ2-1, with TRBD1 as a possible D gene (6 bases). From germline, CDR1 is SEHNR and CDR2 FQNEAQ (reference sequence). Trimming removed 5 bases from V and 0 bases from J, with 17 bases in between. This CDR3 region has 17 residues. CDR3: CASSPPQGRSSYNEQFF. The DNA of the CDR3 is TGTGCCAGCAGCCCACCTCAGGGGAGAAGCTCCTACAATGAGCAGTTCTTC.

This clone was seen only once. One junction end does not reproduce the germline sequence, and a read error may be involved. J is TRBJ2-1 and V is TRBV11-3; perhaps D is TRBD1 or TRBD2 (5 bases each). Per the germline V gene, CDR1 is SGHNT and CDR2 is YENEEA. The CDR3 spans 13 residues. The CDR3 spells CVSSSRDPGEQFF. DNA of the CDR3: TGTGTCAGCAGCTCCCGGGACCCTGGTGAGCAGTTCTTC.

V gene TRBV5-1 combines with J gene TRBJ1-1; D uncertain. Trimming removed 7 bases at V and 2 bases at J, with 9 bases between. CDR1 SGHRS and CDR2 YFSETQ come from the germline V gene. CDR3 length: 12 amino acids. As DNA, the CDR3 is TGCGCCAGCGTGGCCTCAAACACTGAAGCTTTCTTT. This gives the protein CASVASNTEAFF.

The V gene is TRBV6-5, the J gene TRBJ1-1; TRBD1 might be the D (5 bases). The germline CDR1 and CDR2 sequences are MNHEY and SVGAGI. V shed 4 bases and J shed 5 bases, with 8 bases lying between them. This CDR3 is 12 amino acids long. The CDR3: CASSSGGTEAFF. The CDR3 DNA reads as TGTGCCAGCAGTTCCGGGGGGACTGAAGCTTTCTTT.

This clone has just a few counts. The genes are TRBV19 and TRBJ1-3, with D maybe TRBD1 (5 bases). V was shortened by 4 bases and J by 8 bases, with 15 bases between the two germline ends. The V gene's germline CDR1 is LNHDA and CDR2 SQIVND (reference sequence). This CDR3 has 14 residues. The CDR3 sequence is CASSTGTALDTIYF. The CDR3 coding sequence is TGTGCCAGTAGTACCGGGACCGCGTTGGACACCATATATTTT.

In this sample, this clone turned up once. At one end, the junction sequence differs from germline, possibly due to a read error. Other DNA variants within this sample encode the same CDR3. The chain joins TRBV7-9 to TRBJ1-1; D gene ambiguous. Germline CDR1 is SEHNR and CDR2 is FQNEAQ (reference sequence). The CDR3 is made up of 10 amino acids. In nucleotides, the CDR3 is TGCGCGGGCATAAACACTGAAGCTTTCTTT. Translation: CAGINTEAFF.

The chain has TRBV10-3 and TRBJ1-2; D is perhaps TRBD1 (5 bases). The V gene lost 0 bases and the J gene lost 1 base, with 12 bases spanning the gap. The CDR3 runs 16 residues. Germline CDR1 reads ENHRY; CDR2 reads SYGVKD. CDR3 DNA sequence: TGTGCCATCAGTGAGTCGGCAGGGCTTCTTAACTATGGCTACACCTTC. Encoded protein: CAISESAGLLNYGYTF.